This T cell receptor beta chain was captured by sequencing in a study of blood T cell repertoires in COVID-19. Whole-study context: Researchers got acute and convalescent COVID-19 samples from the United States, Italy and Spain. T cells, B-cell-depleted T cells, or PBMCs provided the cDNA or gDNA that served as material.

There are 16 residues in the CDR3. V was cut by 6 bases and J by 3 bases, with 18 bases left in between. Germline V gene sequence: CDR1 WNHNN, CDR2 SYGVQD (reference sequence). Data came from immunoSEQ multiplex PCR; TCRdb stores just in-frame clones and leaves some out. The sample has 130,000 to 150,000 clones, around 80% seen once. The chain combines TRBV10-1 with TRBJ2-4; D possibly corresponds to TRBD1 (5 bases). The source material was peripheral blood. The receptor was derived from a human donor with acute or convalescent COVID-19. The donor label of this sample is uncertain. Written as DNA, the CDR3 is TGCGCCAGCAGCCAAACCACAGGCCTTCTCAAAAACATTCAGTACTTC. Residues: CASSQTTGLLKNIQYF.